These 18 T cell receptor beta chains share one sample of origin, sequenced in a study of shared clonotypes between healthy human individuals. Clones were sequenced by immunoSEQ multiplex PCR, and TCRdb holds only the in-frame ones, with some missing. This repertoire shows around 1,900,000 clones, around 93% found once; its top ten account for 1.5% to 2%. CD45RO-negative cells were positively selected for CCR7, leaving out terminally differentiated effector memory CD45RA+ cells. Specimen: naive CD8+ T cells from PBMCs. Source of these receptors: a man younger than 30 in good health. Some clones in this sample may be carry-over from other donors' samples.

V and J are TRBV27 and TRBJ2-3; the D gene is possibly TRBD2 (6 bases). Trimming cost V 5 bases and J 4 bases, with 16 bases left between them. The CDR3 has 15 residues. Germline CDR1 reads MNHEY; CDR2 reads SMNVEV (reference sequence). The CDR3 reads CASSPTGGFADTQYF. CDR3 sequence (DNA): TGTGCCAGCAGTCCCACTGGGGGGTTCGCAGATACGCAGTATTTT.

The CDR3 sequence: CASRTQHLVYNEQFF. CDR3 in DNA: TGTGCCAGCCGGACTCAACATTTGGTATACAATGAGCAGTTCTTC. The genes are TRBV11-2 and TRBJ2-1, with TRBD2 as a possible D gene (5 bases). V gave up 8 bases and J gave up 4 bases, with 18 bases separating them. The CDR3 is 15 residues long. Germline V CDR1 and CDR2: SGHAT, FQNNGV.

V gene TRBV27 combines with J gene TRBJ2-7; 11 bases map to TRBD1. The V gene's germline CDR1 is MNHEY and CDR2 SMNVEV (reference sequence). This CDR3 comprises 15 residues. The V segment lost 4 bases and the J segment 7 bases; nucleotides outside the gene matches: 9. As DNA, the CDR3 is TGTGCCAGCAGTTCCTCGGGGACAGGGGGTCGAGAGCAGTACTTC. Protein: CASSSSGTGGREQYF.

The V call is TRBV10-1, the J call TRBJ2-1; 11 bases are a match to TRBD2. The V gene's germline CDR1 is WNHNN and CDR2 SYGVQD (reference sequence). This CDR3 is built from 17 residues. J lost 2 bases, V lost 0 bases, and 3 bases had no gene match. The CDR3 DNA reads TGCGCCAGCAGTGAGTCTCGACTAGCGGGGCCCTACAATGAGCAGTTCTTC. Translation gives CASSESRLAGPYNEQFF.

The chain joins TRBV18 to TRBJ2-1, with 7 bases matching TRBD2. Germline trimming cut 0 bases from V and 4 bases from J; bases unmatched to any gene: 0. The CDR3 totals 14 residues. Germline V gives CDR1 KGHSH, CDR2 LQKENI. The CDR3 loop is CASSPPRGYNEQFF. The CDR3 DNA is TGTGCCAGCTCACCACCGCGGGGGTACAATGAGCAGTTCTTC.

This clone was seen a handful of times. The sample carries other DNA sequences with the same CDR3. This sequence joins TRBV27 and TRBJ1-2; unclear D gene. Germline V gene sequence: CDR1 MNHEY, CDR2 SMNVEV (reference sequence). This CDR3 comprises 12 residues. Trimming cost V 6 bases and J 8 bases, with 13 bases left between them. The CDR3 DNA follows: TGTGCCAGCAGGAGGGATTCTGGAGGCTACACCTTC. Translated, it gives CASRRDSGGYTF.

The chain recombines TRBV25-1 with TRBJ2-2; D gene uncertain. The V and J ends lost 4 bases and 5 bases respectively, with 14 bases between them. The CDR3 spans 15 residues. Germline loops: CDR1 MGHDK, CDR2 SYGVNS. Here the CDR3 reads CASSAGTQMTGELFF. CDR3 bases: TGTGCCAGCAGTGCCGGAACTCAAATGACCGGGGAGCTGTTTTTT.

This chain links TRBV5-1 with TRBJ2-7; 8 bases align to TRBD1. V gave up 4 bases and J gave up 3 bases; unmatched junction bases: 6. There are 14 residues in the CDR3. Germline lookup yields CDR1 SGHRS and CDR2 YFSETQ. For the CDR3, the DNA is TGCGCCAGCAGCGGACAGGGATCTTACTACGAGCAGTACTTC. It translates to CASSGQGSYYEQYF.

The chain employs TRBV27 and TRBJ2-7; TRBD1 aligns across 7 bases. CDR1 is MNHEY and CDR2 is SMNVEV in the germline V gene (reference sequence). The V and J ends lost 6 bases and 2 bases, in that order; junction bases with no gene match: 16. The CDR3 is made up of 17 amino acids. In DNA, the CDR3 is TGTGCCAGCAGCCCACCGGGACAGAGCTACTACACCTACGAGCAGTACTTC. Its translation is CASSPPGQSYYTYEQYF.

The chain combines TRBV19 with TRBJ2-1; D might be TRBD1 or TRBD2, each matching 5 bases. The CDR3 consists of 18 residues. V lost 7 bases and J lost 1, with 23 bases in between. Germline CDR1 is LNHDA and CDR2 is SQIVND (reference sequence). DNA for the CDR3: TGTGCCAGTACCCCACTCCCGAGGGGCCCTATATCCTACAATGAGCAGTTCTTC. Its protein is CASTPLPRGPISYNEQFF.

This clone was seen a single time. The chain recombines TRBV9 with TRBJ2-2; a possible D gene is TRBD1 (8 bases). There are 20 residues in the CDR3. Germline assignment: CDR1 SGDLS and CDR2 YYNGEE. Trimming shortened V by 4 bases and J by 1 base, and 26 bases separated the two germline ends. The CDR3 region has the DNA TGTGCCAGCAGCCTAAGCGTATCGAAGGGAGGGACAGGGAACACCGGGGAGCTGTTTTTT. Translated, it gives CASSLSVSKGGTGNTGELFF. The full variable domain, in which reference TRBV9 and TRBJ2-2 provide the parts outside the CDR3, is DSGVTQTPKHLITATGQRVTLRCSPRSGDLSVYWYQQSLDQGLQFLIQYYNGEERAKGNILERFSAQQFPDLHSELNLSSLELGDSALYFCASSLSVSKGGTGNTGELFFGEGSRLTVL.

This rearrangement joins TRBV6-1 to TRBJ2-7; 7 bases are a match to TRBD2. The germline gives CDR1 MNHNS, CDR2 SASEGT. Losses at the gene ends were 7 bases for V and 2 bases for J; bases not matched to a gene: 5. The CDR3 sequence is 13 residues long. CDR3 amino acids: CASNFRGAYEQYF. The CDR3 coding sequence is TGTGCCAGCAATTTTCGGGGGGCCTACGAGCAGTACTTC.

V is TRBV28 and J is TRBJ2-7, with D possibly matching TRBD1 (6 bases). With 4 bases removed from V and 3 bases from J, the gap between germline ends came to 10 bases. Germline V gives CDR1 MDHEN, CDR2 SYDVKM. This CDR3 is 13 amino acids long. CDR3 region: CASSWGRVYEQYF. The CDR3 DNA sequence: TGTGCCAGCAGTTGGGGGCGCGTCTACGAGCAGTACTTC.

This clone was found once. CDR3 in amino acids: CASSLAPGVTYEQYF. CDR3 sequence (DNA): TGTGCCAGCAGTTTAGCCCCCGGGGTCACCTACGAGCAGTACTTC. V and J are TRBV27 and TRBJ2-7; maybe TRBD2 (5 bases). This CDR3 comprises 15 residues. V lost 2 bases to trimming and J lost 2 bases, with 13 bases between them. Germline V gene lookup returns CDR1 MNHEY and CDR2 SMNVEV (reference sequence).

The rearrangement joins TRBV5-6 to TRBJ2-2; 7 nucleotides line up with TRBD1. Germline V gene lookup returns CDR1 SGHDT and CDR2 YYEEEE. Trimming cost V 5 bases and J 6 bases; bases outside gene matches: 4. The CDR3 is 13 residues long. The DNA for the CDR3 is TGTGCCAGCAGTTTACAGGGGTCCGGGGAGCTGTTTTTT. It translates to CASSLQGSGELFF.

The chain joins TRBV10-3 to TRBJ2-5; D might be TRBD1 (5 bases). CDR1 ENHRY and CDR2 SYGVKD come from the germline V gene. Trimming removed 7 bases at V and 1 base at J, with 10 bases between. This CDR3 comprises 13 residues. CDR3 residues: CAIKGVLQETQYF. The CDR3 nucleotides are TGTGCCATCAAAGGGGTTCTCCAAGAGACCCAGTACTTC.

V usage is TRBV27 and J usage is TRBJ1-5; D remains unclear. Germline V gene sequence: CDR1 MNHEY, CDR2 SMNVEV (reference sequence). The V end lost 6 bases, the J end lost 5 bases, and 11 bases lay between the germline ends. This CDR3 comprises 13 residues. CDR3 region: CASSPTSDQPQHF. The CDR3 region has the DNA TGTGCCAGCAGCCCTACATCGGATCAGCCCCAGCATTTT.

This clone was seen once. This rearrangement joins TRBV9 to TRBJ1-4; the match to TRBD1 covers 7 bases. The CDR3 totals 14 residues. The germline V gene encodes CDR1 SGDLS and CDR2 YYNGEE. The junction had 5 bases not matched to a gene; V was cut back by 4 bases and J by 5 bases. DNA for the CDR3: TGTGCCAGCAGCCCACCGGGACAGAATGAAAAACTGTTTTTT. Translating gives CASSPPGQNEKLFF.